These 18 T cell receptor beta chains originate from one sample sequenced in a study of metastatic and nonmetastatic thyroid tumors. All patients reached thyroid surgery having received no treatment beforehand. From the PCR reads, TCRdb re-called clones with MiXCR. Of almost 7,500 clones in the sample, 28% were seen once. The specimen sequenced was adjacent normal tissue. All receptors derive from a male donor with papillary thyroid cancer or a benign thyroid nodule (not recorded which). Some clones in this sample may be carry-over from other donors' samples.

The rearrangement joins TRBV20-1 to TRBJ1-1, with D possibly matching TRBD1 (5 bases). In germline, CDR1 is DFQATT, CDR2 SNEGSKA (reference sequence). V shed 5 bases and J shed 2 bases, with 15 bases lying between them. The CDR3 is made up of 14 amino acids. The CDR3 region is CSARTTGLNTEAFF. CDR3 bases: TGCAGTGCTCGTACCACAGGTCTTAACACTGAAGCTTTCTTT.

This clone has a handful of counts. The chain uses TRBV27 and TRBJ2-7, with 8 nucleotides matching TRBD1. CDR1 and CDR2 from the germline V gene are MNHEY and SMNVEV (reference sequence). CDR3 length: 16 amino acids. V was clipped by 6 bases and J by 0 bases; unmatched bases: 10. This CDR3 is CASRSPAGTGSYEQYF. The CDR3 DNA reads as TGTGCCAGCAGGAGTCCCGCCGGGACAGGCTCCTACGAGCAGTACTTC.

This clone is classed as large (0.1 to 1%). The V gene is TRBV6-2 or TRBV6-3, the J gene TRBJ1-3; no clear D gene. The CDR3 is 15 amino acids. V was clipped by 2 bases and J by 0 bases, with 8 bases between them. CDR1 and CDR2 (germline): MNHEY, SVGEGT. CDR3 in amino acids: CASSYGKASGNTIYF. In DNA, the CDR3 is TGTGCCAGCAGTTACGGCAAAGCCTCTGGAAACACCATATATTTT.

This clone rates as medium-sized (0.01 to 0.1%). The V call is TRBV7-8, the J call TRBJ2-7; 8 bases agree with TRBD1. CDR1 is SGHVS, CDR2 FQNEAQ, per germline. V lost 3 bases and J lost 7; bases outside the gene matches: 11. CDR3 length: 15 amino acids. CDR3 sequence reads: CASSLDRVPSTEQYF. The CDR3 region has the DNA TGTGCCAGCAGCTTGGACAGGGTCCCCTCTACGGAGCAGTACTTC.

The chain carries TRBV20-1 and TRBJ2-4; tentative D call: TRBD1 (5 bases). This CDR3 region has 13 residues. Germline V gene lookup returns CDR1 DFQATT and CDR2 SNEGSKA (reference sequence). Trimming took 5 bases from V and 8 from J, leaving 16 bases between them. The CDR3 reads CSAREGEWDIQYF. The CDR3 coding sequence is TGCAGTGCTCGCGAAGGGGAATGGGACATTCAGTACTTC.

The chain carries TRBV19 and TRBJ2-1; TRBD2 might be the D (6 bases). The CDR3 has 14 residues. From germline, CDR1 is LNHDA and CDR2 SQIVND (reference sequence). The germline V and J ends were trimmed by 3 bases and 9 bases, with 15 bases remaining between them. As DNA, the CDR3 is TGTGCCAGTAGTATTAACGCTCAGGGAGGTGAGCAGTTCTTC. The encoded protein is CASSINAQGGEQFF.

Turning to this clone: Sequence at one end of the junction differs from germline and may be a read error. The gene calls are TRBV11-3 and TRBJ2-7; 8 bases match TRBD2. In germline, CDR1 is SGHNT, CDR2 YENEEA. The length of the CDR3 is 16 residues. CDR3 amino acids: CASSPRPSGWIGEHYF. The CDR3 bases are TGTGCCAGCAGTCCCCGGCCTAGCGGGTGGATAGGGGAGCATTACTTC.

The chain combines TRBV6-1 with TRBJ2-1; D is unresolved. Germline CDR1 MNHNS, CDR2 SASEGT. The V end lost 0 bases, the J end lost 8 bases, and 11 bases lay between the germline ends. CDR3 length: 14 amino acids. The CDR3 DNA follows: TGTGCCAGCAGTGAAGCGCTTTGGAGCGATGAGCAGTTCTTC. This encodes CASSEALWSDEQFF.

J is TRBJ2-7 and V is TRBV20-1, with TRBD1 matching 7 bases. This CDR3 has 14 residues. Germline values: CDR1 DFQATT, CDR2 SNEGSKA (reference sequence). V lost 4 bases to trimming and J lost 2 bases; unmatched junction nucleotides: 8. CDR3 nucleotide sequence: TGCAGTGCTATACAGGGGCAGTGGGCCTACGAGCAGTACTTC. Its translation is CSAIQGQWAYEQYF.

This clone has only a few counts. This sequence joins TRBV6-1 and TRBJ2-3; 8 bases align to TRBD2. Germline V gene sequence: CDR1 MNHNS, CDR2 SASEGT. J lost 3 bases, V lost 6 bases, and 8 bases had no gene match. This CDR3 region has 15 residues. The CDR3 loop is CASRLTGGGTDTQYF. In DNA, the CDR3 is TGTGCCAGCAGGCTTACGGGGGGGGGGACAGATACGCAGTATTTT.

V is TRBV6-1 and J is TRBJ1-2; maybe TRBD1 (5 bases). V dropped 11 bases and J dropped 6 bases, with 19 bases sitting between them. The CDR3 spans 13 residues. Per germline, CDR1 MNHNS and CDR2 SASEGT. The chain's CDR3 is CACVGVDTDGYTF. The CDR3 nucleotides are TGTGCCTGCGTAGGGGTCGACACGGATGGCTACACCTTC.

The V and J genes are TRBV27 and TRBJ2-7, with TRBD1 matching over 7 bases. The V gene end was trimmed by 5 bases and the J gene end by 0 bases; junction bases not matched to a gene: 4. The CDR3 totals 14 residues. The germline CDR1 and CDR2 sequences are MNHEY and SMNVEV (reference sequence). CDR3: CASSPGGPSYEQYF. The CDR3 region has the DNA TGTGCCAGCAGTCCAGGGGGACCCTCCTACGAGCAGTACTTC.

This clone was detected only a few times. This chain joins TRBV7-3 and TRBJ2-3, with TRBD2 matching 8 bases. Germline-derived CDR1 and CDR2 are SGHTA and FQGTGA. V was clipped by 6 bases and J by 3 bases; unmatched bases: 8. This CDR3 has 15 residues. The CDR3: CASRLTGGGTDTQYF. For the CDR3, the DNA is TGTGCCAGCAGGCTTACGGGAGGGGGGACAGATACGCAGTATTTT.

Comment on this clone: A junction boundary mismatches the germline segment, possibly from a read error. The same CDR3 can be traced to other DNA sequences in this sample. V gene TRBV2 combines with J gene TRBJ2-3; 10 nucleotides match TRBD1. The CDR3 is 14 amino acids. Germline CDR1 SNHLY, CDR2 FYNNEI. CDR3 in amino acids: CASRDGQGVDTQYF. As DNA, the CDR3 is TGTGCCAGCAGGGACGGACAGGGGGTAGATACACAGTATTTT.

This chain uses TRBV7-9 with TRBJ2-1; possible D gene TRBD1, 5 bases. The germline V and J ends were trimmed by 3 bases and 8 bases, with 11 bases remaining between them. Germline values: CDR1 SEHNR, CDR2 FQNEAQ (reference sequence). This CDR3 is 13 amino acids long. This CDR3 is CASSLGPQDEQFF. CDR3 nucleotide sequence: TGTGCCAGCAGCTTGGGGCCCCAGGATGAGCAGTTCTTC.

This clone was recorded many times. The V gene is TRBV6-5, the J gene TRBJ2-5; D gene uncertain. This CDR3 comprises 16 residues. The V and J ends lost 2 bases and 2 bases respectively, with 15 bases between them. The V gene's germline CDR1 is MNHEY and CDR2 SVGAGI. CDR3 sequence reads: CASSYDPNSGQETQYF. CDR3 DNA: TGTGCCAGCAGTTACGACCCCAACTCCGGGCAAGAGACCCAGTACTTC.

The V and J genes are TRBV6-5 and TRBJ1-1; no reliable D call. The CDR3 contains 14 residues. Germline CDR1 and CDR2: MNHEY and SVGAGI. V lost 5 bases, J lost 7 bases, and 17 bases lay in between. Written as DNA, the CDR3 is TGTGCCAGCAGTCACTTTGGGGAGAAGTGTGAAGCTTTCTTT. It translates to CASSHFGEKCEAFF.

The rearrangement uses TRBV28 and TRBJ2-1, with TRBD2 matching over 10 bases. The germline CDR1 and CDR2 sequences are MDHEN and SYDVKM. This CDR3 has 15 amino acids. Trimming removed 4 bases from V and 8 bases from J; junction bases left unmatched: 8. In DNA, the CDR3 is TGTGCCAGCAGTTCCGGGACTAGCGAATTGGATGAGCAGTTCTTC. The encoded protein is CASSSGTSELDEQFF.